The 7 T cell receptor beta chains in this list originate from one sample, sequenced in a study of blood T cell repertoires in COVID-19. Sequencing used immunoSEQ multiplex PCR; TCRdb keeps in-frame clones, though not all of them. This table has a few hundred thousand clones, 70% to 90% appearing once. Material: PBMCs or T cells enriched from blood (not recorded which). The receptors here all came from a woman aged 50 to 65 who had recovered from COVID-19.

The rearrangement joins TRBV9 to TRBJ2-3; TRBD2 aligns across 7 bases. The CDR3 is made up of 17 amino acids. The ends lost 4 bases at V and 2 bases at J; junction bases unmatched: 13. Per the germline V gene, CDR1 is SGDLS and CDR2 is YYNGEE. The CDR3 bases are TGTGCCAGCAGCCGCACGCCGGGACTAACGATCACAGATACGCAGTATTTT. Protein: CASSRTPGLTITDTQYF.

V usage is TRBV29-1 and J usage is TRBJ1-2, with a weak D call TRBD1 (6 bases). Germline CDR1 is SQVTM and CDR2 is ANQGSEA. Trimming pared 4 bases from V and 3 bases from J, leaving 9 bases between. The CDR3 has 12 residues. The CDR3 loop is CSVAGGDYGYTF. CDR3 coding DNA: TGCAGCGTTGCTGGGGGCGACTATGGCTACACCTTC.

This chain connects TRBV19 to TRBJ2-7; no definite D call. The ends were cut back, 3 bases at V and 2 bases at J, with 17 bases in the middle. Germline CDR1 and CDR2: LNHDA and SQIVND (reference sequence). The CDR3 is 16 amino acids. CDR3 DNA: TGTGCCAGTAGTATTACCCCAAGCTCCCTGCCCTACGAGCAGTACTTC. Encoded protein: CASSITPSSLPYEQYF.

The chain is built from TRBV7-2 and TRBJ2-5; a weak D match, TRBD1 (6 bases). The CDR3 spans 18 residues. Trimming left V 5 bases short and J 0 bases short, with 22 bases between. CDR1 SGHTA and CDR2 FQGNSA come from the germline V gene. The DNA for the CDR3 is TGTGCCAGCAGCCCATGGGGACATATCCTCTTGTACCAAGAGACCCAGTACTTC. This gives the protein CASSPWGHILLYQETQYF.

This clone appeared a single time. This chain links TRBV7-6 with TRBJ2-1, with 9 bases fitting TRBD2. This CDR3 region has 15 residues. The germline V gene encodes CDR1 SGHVS and CDR2 FNYEAQ. Germline trimming cut 3 bases from V and 4 bases from J; bases unmatched to any gene: 4. This chain's CDR3 is CASSFRLAGYNEQFF. The DNA of the CDR3 is TGTGCCAGCAGCTTCCGTCTAGCGGGGTACAATGAGCAGTTCTTC. The full variable domain, in which reference TRBV7-6 and TRBJ2-1 provide the parts outside the CDR3, is GAGVSQSPRYKVTKRGQDVALRCDPISGHVSLYWYRQALGQGPEFLTYFNYEAQQDKSGLPNDRFSAERPEGSISTLTIQRTEQRDSAMYRCASSFRLAGYNEQFFGPGTRLTVL.

The V call is TRBV28, the J call TRBJ1-4; TRBD1 aligns across 10 bases. Germline lookup yields CDR1 MDHEN and CDR2 SYDVKM. The CDR3 contains 17 residues. Trimming removed 5 bases from V and 6 bases from J; junction bases left unmatched: 12. The CDR3 region is CASSPLFSGTGDEKLFF. The CDR3, as DNA: TGTGCCAGCAGTCCTCTCTTTTCCGGGACAGGGGATGAAAAACTGTTTTTT.

This clone was seen only a few times. The J gene is TRBJ1-1, the V gene TRBV20-1, with D maybe TRBD1 (6 bases). Germline lookup yields CDR1 DFQATT and CDR2 SNEGSKA (reference sequence). The CDR3 loop spans 11 amino acids. V lost 5 bases and J lost 10, with 14 bases in between. The CDR3 nucleotides are TGCAGTGCTTCTCGGACAGAAGGAGCTTTCTTT. Translated, it gives CSASRTEGAFF.